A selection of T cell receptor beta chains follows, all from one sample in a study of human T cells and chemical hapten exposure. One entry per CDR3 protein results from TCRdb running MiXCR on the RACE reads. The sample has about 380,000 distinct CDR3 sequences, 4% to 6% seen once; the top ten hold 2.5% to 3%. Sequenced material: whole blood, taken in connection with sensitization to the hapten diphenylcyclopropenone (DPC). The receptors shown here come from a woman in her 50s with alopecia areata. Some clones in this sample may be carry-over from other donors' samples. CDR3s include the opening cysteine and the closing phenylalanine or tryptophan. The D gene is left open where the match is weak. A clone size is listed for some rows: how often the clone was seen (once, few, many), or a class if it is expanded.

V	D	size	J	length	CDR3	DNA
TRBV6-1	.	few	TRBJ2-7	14	CASSEANGAHEQYF	TGTGCCAGCAGTGAAGCGAACGGGGCACACGAGCAGTACTTC
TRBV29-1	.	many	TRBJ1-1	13	CSVVSGPNTEAFF	TGCAGCGTTGTTTCAGGACCGAACACTGAAGCTTTCTTT
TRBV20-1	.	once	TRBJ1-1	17	CSARGKGDGLGNTEAFF	TGCAGTGCTAGAGGCAAAGGGGATGGTCTAGGGAACACTGAAGCTTTCTTT
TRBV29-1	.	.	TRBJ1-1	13	CSVVAGHNTEAFF	TGCAGCGTTGTTGCGGGTCACAACACTGAAGCTTTCTTT
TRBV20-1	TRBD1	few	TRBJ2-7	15	CSAIQTGTGGHEQYF	TGCAGTGCTATACAAACCGGGACAGGGGGTCACGAGCAGTACTTC
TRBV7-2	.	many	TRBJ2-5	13	CASSLGVKETQYF	TGTGCCAGCAGCTTAGGAGTAAAGGAGACCCAGTACTTC
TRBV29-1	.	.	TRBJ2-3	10	CSVKADTQYF	TGCAGCGTTAAAGCGGATACGCAGTATTTT
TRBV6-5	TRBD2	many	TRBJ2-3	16	CASSRSLAGGVDTQYF	TGTGCCAGCAGTCGGTCACTAGCGGGGGGGGTCGATACGCAGTATTTT
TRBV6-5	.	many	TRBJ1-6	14	CASSYAGANSPLHF	TGTGCCAGCAGTTACGCAGGGGCCAATTCACCCCTCCACTTT
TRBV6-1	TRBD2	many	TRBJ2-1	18	CASSPYLAGGLPYNEQFF	TGTGCCAGCAGTCCATACCTAGCGGGGGGCCTCCCCTACAATGAGCAGTTCTTC
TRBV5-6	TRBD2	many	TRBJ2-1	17	CASSPRGREYLIDEQFF	TGTGCCAGCAGCCCTCGCGGGCGGGAGTACTTGATCGATGAGCAGTTCTTC
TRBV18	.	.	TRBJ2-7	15	CASSPNTLSSYEQYF	TGTGCCAGCTCACCTAATACCCTTAGCTCCTACGAGCAGTACTTC
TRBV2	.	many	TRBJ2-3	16	CASSVFETPSTDTQYF	TGTGCCAGCAGTGTCTTCGAAACGCCTAGCACAGATACGCAGTATTTT
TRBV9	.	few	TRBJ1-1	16	CASSVDPSGKNTEAFF	TGTGCCAGCAGCGTAGACCCATCAGGGAAGAACACTGAAGCTTTCTTT
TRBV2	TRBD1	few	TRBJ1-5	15	CASGDTRDRHQPQHF	TGTGCCAGCGGCGATACACGGGACAGACATCAGCCCCAGCATTTT
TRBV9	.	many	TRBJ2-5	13	CASSPRVAETQYF	TGTGCCAGCAGCCCCCGGGTTGCAGAGACCCAGTACTTC
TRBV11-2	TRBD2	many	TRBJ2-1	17	CASSSTTLAGVRDEQFF	TGTGCCAGCAGTTCAACCACCCTAGCGGGAGTTAGGGATGAGCAGTTCTTC
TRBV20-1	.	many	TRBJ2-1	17	CSATIPLKGKSYNEQFF	TGCAGTGCCACTATCCCCCTCAAAGGGAAATCCTACAATGAGCAGTTCTTC
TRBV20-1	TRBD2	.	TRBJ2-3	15	CSATLAGPLGDTQYF	TGCAGTGCTACCCTAGCGGGGCCCCTGGGAGATACGCAGTATTTT
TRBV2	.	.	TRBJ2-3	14	CASSYTDRADTQYF	TGTGCCAGCAGTTATACCGACCGGGCTGATACGCAGTATTTT
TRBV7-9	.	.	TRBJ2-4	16	CASSVYREPAKNIQYF	TGTGCCAGCAGCGTGTACAGGGAGCCGGCCAAAAACATTCAGTACTTC
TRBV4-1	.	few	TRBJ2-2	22	CASSQELIFPLGHRGGAGELFF	TGCGCCAGCAGCCAAGAACTGATCTTTCCCCTCGGCCACAGGGGAGGCGCCGGGGAGCTGTTTTTT
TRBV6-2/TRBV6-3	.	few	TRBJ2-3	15	CASSPISGESDTQYF	TGTGCCAGCAGCCCGATATCCGGGGAAAGCGATACGCAGTATTTT
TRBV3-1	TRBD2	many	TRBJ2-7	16	CASSLRRAGVIHEQYF	TGTGCCAGCAGCCTAAGAAGAGCGGGAGTTATCCACGAGCAGTACTTC
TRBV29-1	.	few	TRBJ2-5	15	CSVSVGATTQETQYF	TGCAGCGTTTCAGTTGGGGCAACGACACAAGAGACCCAGTACTTC
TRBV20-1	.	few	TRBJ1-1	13	CSARLGLETEAFF	TGCAGTGCTAGATTGGGTTTAGAGACTGAAGCTTTCTTT
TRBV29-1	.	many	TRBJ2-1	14	CGASPRSSYNEQFF	TGCGGAGCTAGTCCCCGGAGCTCCTACAATGAGCAGTTCTTC
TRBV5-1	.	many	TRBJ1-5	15	CASSAAGGSNQPQHF	TGCGCCAGCAGCGCGGCAGGCGGTAGCAATCAGCCCCAGCATTTT
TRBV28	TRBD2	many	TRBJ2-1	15	CASSFPSGRVNEQFF	TGTGCCAGCAGTTTTCCTAGCGGGAGAGTGAATGAGCAGTTCTTC
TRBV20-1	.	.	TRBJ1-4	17	CSAPVERGRGIGEKLFF	TGCAGTGCTCCGGTTGAGCGTGGGAGGGGAATTGGGGAAAAACTGTTTTTT
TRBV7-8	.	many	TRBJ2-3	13	CASSSAVTDTQYF	TGTGCCAGCAGTTCGGCTGTCACAGATACGCAGTATTTT
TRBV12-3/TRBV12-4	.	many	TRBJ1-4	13	CASRQGFNEKLFF	TGTGCCAGCAGGCAGGGTTTTAATGAAAAACTGTTTTTT
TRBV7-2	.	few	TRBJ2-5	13	CASSSGLQGTQYF	TGTGCCAGCAGCTCAGGACTGCAGGGGACCCAGTACTTC
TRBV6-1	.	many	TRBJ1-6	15	CASSEFNRANSPLHF	TGTGCCAGCAGTGAATTCAACAGGGCCAATTCACCCCTCCACTTT
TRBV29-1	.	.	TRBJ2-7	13	CSVEGINSYEQYF	TGCAGCGTTGAGGGTATAAACTCCTACGAGCAGTACTTC
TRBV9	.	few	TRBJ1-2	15	CASSLGGAANYGYTF	TGTGCCAGCAGCCTAGGGGGTGCAGCTAACTATGGCTACACCTTC
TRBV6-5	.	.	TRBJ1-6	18	CASSYSMKGSSYNSPLHF	TGTGCCAGCAGTTACTCGATGAAGGGGAGCTCCTATAATTCACCCCTCCACTTT
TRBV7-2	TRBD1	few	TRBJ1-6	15	CASSPPGQGNSPLHF	TGTGCCAGCAGCCCGCCGGGACAGGGTAATTCACCCCTCCACTTT
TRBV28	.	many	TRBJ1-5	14	CASSLTGRHQPQHF	TGTGCCAGCAGTTTAACAGGGAGGCATCAGCCCCAGCATTTT
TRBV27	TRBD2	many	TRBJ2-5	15	CASSFSGRLQETQYF	TGTGCCAGCAGTTTTAGCGGGAGGCTCCAAGAGACCCAGTACTTC
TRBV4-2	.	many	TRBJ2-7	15	CASSQNGAGTYEQYF	TGTGCCAGCAGCCAAAATGGCGCGGGGACCTACGAGCAGTACTTC
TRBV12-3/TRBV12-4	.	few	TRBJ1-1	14	CASSRPGRNTEAFF	TGTGCCAGCAGTCGACCTGGACGGAACACTGAAGCTTTCTTT
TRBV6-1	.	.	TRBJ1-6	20	CASSQISPTGKSSYNSPLHF	TGTGCCAGCAGCCAAATCTCCCCGACAGGAAAGAGCTCCTATAATTCACCCCTCCACTTT
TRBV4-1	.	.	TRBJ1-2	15	CARSHLLQGNYGYTF	TGCGCCAGAAGCCACTTACTACAGGGTAACTATGGCTACACCTTC
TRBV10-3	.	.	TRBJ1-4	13	CATGAGDSEKLFF	TGTGCCACCGGAGCTGGGGATAGCGAAAAACTGTTTTTT
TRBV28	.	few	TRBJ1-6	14	CASTLDRNNSPLHF	TGTGCCAGCACCCTGGACAGAAATAATTCACCCCTCCACTTT
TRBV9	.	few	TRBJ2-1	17	CASSVATGGGASDEQFF	TGTGCCAGCAGCGTAGCTACTGGAGGGGGGGCCAGCGATGAGCAGTTCTTC
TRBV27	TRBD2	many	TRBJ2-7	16	CASSGGLAGGFVEQYF	TGTGCCAGCAGTGGGGGACTAGCGGGAGGTTTCGTCGAGCAGTACTTC
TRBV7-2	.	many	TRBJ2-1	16	CASSLGSSLSYNEQFF	TGTGCCAGCAGCTTAGGTTCGAGCCTGAGTTACAATGAGCAGTTCTTC
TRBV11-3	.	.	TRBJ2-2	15	CASSQAPGLSGELFF	TGTGCCAGCAGCCAGGCTCCGGGCCTCAGCGGGGAGCTGTTTTTT
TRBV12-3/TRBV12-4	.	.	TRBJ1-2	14	CASSSSGTNYGYTF	TGTGCCAGCAGTAGCAGCGGGACTAACTATGGCTACACCTTC
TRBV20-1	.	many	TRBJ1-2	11	CSARDPYGYTF	TGCAGTGCTAGAGACCCCTATGGCTACACCTTC
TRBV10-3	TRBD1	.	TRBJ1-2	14	CAISEGTGGDGYTF	TGTGCCATCAGTGAGGGGACAGGTGGGGATGGCTACACCTTC
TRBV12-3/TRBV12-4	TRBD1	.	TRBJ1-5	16	CASSKQQGAFGQPQHF	TGTGCCAGCAGTAAACAACAGGGGGCCTTCGGTCAGCCCCAGCATTTT
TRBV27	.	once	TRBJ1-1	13	CASSFGWVGRAFF	TGTGCCAGCTCTTTCGGGTGGGTCGGAAGAGCTTTCTTT